This T cell receptor (beta chain) was retrieved from a study of OX40 agonist ivuxolimab in advanced cancers. Overall study: Among those treated, three patients had partial responses, one with hepatocellular carcinoma and two with cutaneous melanoma.

Worth noting for this clone: Its antigen is currently unknown.

Overall study findings and caveats: Expanded clones were, on average, more numerous in CD8+ T cells than in CD4+. Among some nonresponders, normalized T-cell clonal expansion was also low.

People who had autoimmune disease history or systemic immunosuppression were excluded. The length of the CDR3 is 16 residues. The V gene lost 5 bases and the J gene lost 5 bases, with 18 bases spanning the gap. Germline-derived CDR1 and CDR2 are SEHNR and FQNEAQ (reference sequence). Some clones are missing from TCRdb's copy, which holds only in-frame ones; the method was immunoSEQ multiplex PCR. The table shows some 72,000 clones, with 84% occurring only once. The source was CD4+ or CD8+ T cells sorted from blood, collected in a trial of the OX40 agonist ivuxolimab. This clonotype was sampled from an adult with an advanced solid tumor such as melanoma, head and neck, liver or kidney cancer. The chain combines TRBV7-9 with TRBJ2-2, with D tentatively TRBD2 (7 bases). The CDR3 loop is CASSPEGGLRTGELFF. The CDR3 bases are TGTGCCAGCAGCCCTGAGGGGGGGCTGCGGACCGGGGAGCTGTTTTTT.